This T cell receptor beta chain originates from a study of blood T cell repertoires in COVID-19. Turning to the study itself: Sample material is recorded as cDNA or gDNA derived from T cells, B-cell-depleted T cells, or PBMCs.

Source study methods: Amplification of reference gene primers was used by the study to estimate nucleated cell counts. Some clones are missing from TCRdb's copy, which holds only in-frame ones; the method was immunoSEQ multiplex PCR. V, J and clone size were drawn from that table, and D and trimming were deduced from the DNA. This table has roughly 520,000 clones, approximately 87% appearing once. Recruits, aged 18 to 89 years, lived in approximately 26 US areas. Assignment of participants to cohorts was predicated upon participant-reported clinical history. The CDR3 sequence is 15 residues long. The ends lost 7 bases at V and 7 bases at J; junction bases unmatched: 8. Germline V gene lookup returns CDR1 MNHEY and CDR2 SVGAGI.

The sequence derives from a woman aged 40 to 50 who had recovered from COVID-19. This rearrangement joins TRBV6-5 to TRBJ2-1, with TRBD2 matching over 12 bases. Material: PBMCs or T cells enriched from blood (not recorded which). The CDR3 DNA sequence: TGTGCCAGCACCCTACTAGCGGGAGGAACAAATGAGCAGTTCTTC. It specifies CASTLLAGGTNEQFF.